Below are 32 T cell receptor beta chains sequenced from a single sample in a study of shared clonotypes between healthy human individuals (dated by TCRdb to about 2020). Library prep was done by the immunoSEQ multiplex PCR assay. As stored in TCRdb, this immuneACCESS dataset retains in-frame rearrangements with V and J assigned. A fraction of the clones does not appear; measured against another copy, unresolved V genes explain less than half of the discrepancy, and the remainder lacks a known reason. For this sample there are approximately 510,000 clones; 75% to 85% appear just once. Roughly 13% of the sample is held by the ten biggest clonotypes. The sequenced sample was PBMCs. The receptors were sampled from a woman between 35 and 50 years old in good health. Some clones in this sample may be carry-over from other donors' samples.

This chain uses TRBV4-3 with TRBJ2-6; no reliable D call. CDR3 size: 15 residues. The V end lost 4 bases, the J end lost 0 bases, and 7 bases lay between the germline ends. Germline V CDR1 and CDR2: LGHNA, YSLEER. The CDR3: CASSLDFSGANVLTF. As DNA, the CDR3 is TGCGCCAGCAGCCTAGACTTCTCTGGGGCCAACGTCCTGACTTTC.

V usage is TRBV23-1 and J usage is TRBJ2-3; perhaps TRBD2 as D (5 bases). TRBV23-1 is marked as an open reading frame, function uncertain. The V end lost 6 bases, the J end lost 2 bases, and 24 bases lay between the germline ends. The CDR3 runs 18 residues. The CDR3 nucleotides are TGCGCCAGCAGCCGAGTCCTTATAACTAGTGGTGCCACAGATACGCAGTATTTT. Protein: CASSRVLITSGATDTQYF.

V is TRBV30 and J is TRBJ1-1; D is possibly TRBD1 (6 bases). The CDR3 consists of 13 residues. V was pared by 7 bases and J by 2 bases, with 14 bases between. Germline loops: CDR1 GTSNPN, CDR2 SVGIG (reference sequence). The CDR3, as DNA: TGTGCCTCGTTGACAGGTTTCAACACTGAAGCTTTCTTT. The encoded protein is CASLTGFNTEAFF. Using reference TRBV30 and TRBJ1-1 for the parts outside the CDR3, the full variable domain is SQTIHQWPATLVQPVGSPLSLECTVEGTSNPNLYWYRQAAGRGLQLLFYSVGIGQISSEVPQNLSASRPQDRQFILSSKKLLLSDSGFYLCASLTGFNTEAFFGQGTRLTVV.

This sequence joins TRBV5-1 and TRBJ1-2, with 12 bases fitting TRBD1. Germline V gene lookup returns CDR1 SGHRS and CDR2 YFSETQ. The CDR3 is 16 residues long. V was pared by 4 bases and J by 4 bases, with 8 bases of the junction left unmatched. CDR3 in amino acids: CASSLEGQGASYGYTF. As DNA, the CDR3 is TGCGCCAGCAGCCTAGAGGGACAGGGGGCTTCCTATGGCTACACCTTC.

The J gene is TRBJ2-5, the V gene TRBV11-2; D might be TRBD2 (5 bases). The tail of the sequence fits TRBJ2-7 better, so the J call may be wrong. Looked up from germline, CDR1 is SGHAT and CDR2 is FQNNGV. This CDR3 has 13 residues. DNA of the CDR3: TGTGCCAGCAGCCCAGCCCTCCGGGGCGAGCAGTACTTC. Its protein is CASSPALRGEQYF.

The V and J genes are TRBV5-4 and TRBJ2-3; D is unclear. The germline CDR1 and CDR2 sequences are SGHNT and YYREEE (reference sequence). This CDR3 has 17 residues. The ends were cut back, 6 bases at V and 0 bases at J, with 20 bases in the middle. The CDR3 loop reads CASTTADLNPSTDTQYF. The CDR3 DNA sequence: TGTGCCAGCACCACCGCAGACCTAAACCCTAGCACAGATACGCAGTATTTT.

The genes are TRBV11-2 and TRBJ2-2; weak D call: TRBD1 (5 bases). Germline V gene sequence: CDR1 SGHAT, CDR2 FQNNGV. This CDR3 spans 18 amino acids. The germline V and J ends were trimmed by 0 bases and 5 bases, with 19 bases remaining between them. The CDR3, as DNA: TGTGCCAGCAGCTTAGAGCTGGGGCCAGGGCTTGATACCGGGGAGCTGTTTTTT. It codes for CASSLELGPGLDTGELFF. Full variable domain (missing parts from reference TRBV11-2 and TRBJ2-2): EAGVAQSPRYKIIEKRQSVAFWCNPISGHATLYWYQQILGQGPKLLIQFQNNGVVDDSQLPKDRFSAERLKGVDSTLKIQPAKLEDSAVYLCASSLELGPGLDTGELFFGEGSRLTVL.

This clone was recorded at least ten times. The V gene is TRBV13, the J gene TRBJ2-2, with D unclear. CDR1 and CDR2 from the germline V gene are PRHDT and FYEKMQ (reference sequence). The ends were cut back, 1 base at V and 0 bases at J, with 3 bases in the middle. This CDR3 is 14 amino acids long. CDR3: CASSLESNTGELFF. The CDR3, as DNA: TGTGCCAGCAGCTTAGAGTCGAACACCGGGGAGCTGTTTTTT.

The chain recombines TRBV16 with TRBJ2-5; D is unresolved. CDR3 length equals 14 residues. Trimming removed 2 bases from V and 5 bases from J, with 12 bases in between. Per the germline V gene, CDR1 is KGHSY and CDR2 is FQNENV. CDR3 loop: CASSQTWFGETQYF. In DNA, the CDR3 is TGTGCCAGCAGCCAAACGTGGTTCGGGGAGACCCAGTACTTC.

This clone was recorded a few times. This chain connects TRBV19 to TRBJ2-7; maybe TRBD2 (6 bases). CDR1 and CDR2 (germline): LNHDA, SQIVND (reference sequence). The CDR3 covers 13 residues. Between the trimmed V and J ends, which lost 5 bases and 4 bases, there was a span of 12 bases. CDR3 loop: CASSYSGSYEQYF. For the CDR3, the DNA is TGTGCCAGTAGTTATAGCGGTTCTTACGAGCAGTACTTC.

V and J are TRBV23-1 and TRBJ2-1, with D maybe TRBD2 (6 bases). TRBV23-1 is placed among ORFs of uncertain function. The germline V and J ends were trimmed by 6 bases and 4 bases, with 25 bases remaining between them. This CDR3 spans 18 amino acids. The CDR3 nucleotides are TGCGCCAGCAGCCCCACCCTCATCCAGGGAGGTCATTACAATGAGCAGTTCTTC. This gives the protein CASSPTLIQGGHYNEQFF.

The chain joins TRBV29-1 to TRBJ2-1; 8 bases fit TRBD1. The CDR3 runs to 13 residues. Germline trimming cut 6 bases from V and 7 bases from J; bases unmatched to any gene: 8. Germline-derived CDR1 and CDR2 are SQVTM and ANQGSEA. The CDR3 region has the DNA TGCAGCGTACTAGGACAGGGCAAAAATGAGCAGTTCTTC. Amino acids: CSVLGQGKNEQFF.

CDR3 bases: TGTGCCAGCAGTTTAGAGGTGGCGACGGGCACTGAAGCTTTCTTT. This codes for CASSLEVATGTEAFF. This rearrangement joins TRBV28 to TRBJ1-1; unclear D gene. The CDR3 contains 15 residues. Germline V CDR1 and CDR2: MDHEN, SYDVKM. V was cut by 2 bases and J by 4 bases, with 14 bases left in between.

This chain links TRBV27 with TRBJ2-1; 7 nucleotides line up with TRBD1. V was pared by 7 bases and J by 6 bases, with 9 bases of the junction left unmatched. This CDR3 is built from 14 residues. The germline V gene has CDR1 MNHEY and CDR2 SMNVEV (reference sequence). The DNA for the CDR3 is TGTGCCAGCAACCCGGACAGGCCGGGCAATGAGCAGTTCTTC. Translated, it gives CASNPDRPGNEQFF.

V and J are TRBV30 and TRBJ2-7; TRBD1 matches at 7 bases. Trimming removed 1 base from V and 7 bases from J; junction bases left unmatched: 19. The length of the CDR3 is 17 residues. The V gene's germline CDR1 is GTSNPN and CDR2 SVGIG (reference sequence). CDR3 protein: CAWSARGDRASRWEQYF. In nucleotides, the CDR3 is TGTGCCTGGAGTGCCCGAGGGGACAGAGCTTCAAGGTGGGAGCAGTACTTC.

About this clone itself: This specimen includes other DNA sequences encoding the same CDR3. This chain's CDR3 is CASSISSGSYEQYF. CDR3 in DNA: TGTGCCAGTAGTATCAGTAGCGGCTCCTACGAGCAGTACTTC. J is TRBJ2-7 and V is TRBV19; TRBD2 is a possible D gene (6 bases). CDR1 and CDR2 from the germline V gene are LNHDA and SQIVND (reference sequence). The CDR3 covers 14 residues. V gave up 3 bases and J gave up 0 bases, with 9 bases separating them. The variable domain in full, completed from reference TRBV19 and TRBJ2-7, reads DGGITQSPKYLFRKEGQNVTLSCEQNLNHDAMYWYRQDPGQGLRLIYYSQIVNDFQKGDIAEGYSVSREKKESFPLTVTSAQKNPTAFYLCASSISSGSYEQYFGPGTRLTVT.

The chain employs TRBV28 and TRBJ2-1; 7 bases map to TRBD2. Germline CDR1 reads MDHEN; CDR2 reads SYDVKM. The J segment lost 0 bases and the V segment lost 11 bases, leaving 4 bases of the junction unmatched. CDR3 length: 13 amino acids. DNA for the CDR3: TGTGCCCTAAGCGGGGTCTCCTACAATGAGCAGTTCTTC. Translating it yields CALSGVSYNEQFF.

The CDR3 coding sequence is TGTGCCAGCTCACCAGGGGAGTGGCCGGGGCCCCAGCATTTT. It yields the protein CASSPGEWPGPQHF. The chain employs TRBV18 and TRBJ1-5, with D uncertain. Deletions cut 2 bases from V and 9 bases from J, with 14 bases between. The CDR3 is 14 residues long. Germline CDR1 is KGHSH and CDR2 is LQKENI.

This clone occurred a few times. The chain recombines TRBV19 with TRBJ2-1; weak D call: TRBD2 (5 bases). In germline, CDR1 is LNHDA, CDR2 SQIVND (reference sequence). The CDR3 length is 15 residues. V dropped 7 bases and J dropped 7 bases, with 20 bases sitting between them. The CDR3 loop reads CASTHHLSGDNEQFF. The CDR3 DNA reads as TGTGCCAGTACCCACCACCTCTCCGGGGATAATGAGCAGTTCTTC.

This chain uses TRBV7-9 with TRBJ2-7, with D perhaps matching TRBD2 (6 bases). CDR3 size: 11 residues. Between the trimmed V and J ends, which lost 5 bases and 7 bases, there was a span of 9 bases. The V gene's germline CDR1 is SEHNR and CDR2 FQNEAQ (reference sequence). For the CDR3, the DNA is TGTGCCAGCAGCCCCCGGGAGGAGCAGTACTTC. Encoded protein: CASSPREEQYF.

The table lists this clone with a few counts. The V call is TRBV27, the J call TRBJ2-7; no clear D gene. In germline, CDR1 is MNHEY, CDR2 SMNVEV (reference sequence). V lost 0 bases and J 2 bases, leaving 8 bases between the germline ends. The CDR3 totals 14 residues. The CDR3 reads CASSLSRATYEQYF. The CDR3 nucleotides read TGTGCCAGCAGTTTATCGCGAGCTACCTACGAGCAGTACTTC.

The V gene is TRBV7-3, the J gene TRBJ2-3; D is perhaps TRBD1 or TRBD2 (5 bases each). V was clipped by 5 bases and J by 3 bases, with 15 bases between them. CDR3 length equals 15 residues. Germline CDR1 reads SGHTA; CDR2 reads FQGTGA. CDR3 nucleotides: TGTGCCAGCAGCCGGGACCCCACCCCGACAGATACGCAGTATTTT. Its translation is CASSRDPTPTDTQYF.

The CDR3 sequence: CASSRLADTNTGELFF. DNA of the CDR3: TGTGCCAGTAGTCGGTTGGCGGATACGAACACCGGGGAGCTGTTTTTT. This rearrangement joins TRBV19 to TRBJ2-2; no clear D gene. The CDR3 extends over 16 amino acids. The V end lost 5 bases, the J end lost 0 bases, and 13 bases lay between the germline ends. Germline V gene data show CDR1 as LNHDA and CDR2 as SQIVND (reference sequence). Full variable domain (remainder filled in from reference TRBV19 and TRBJ2-2): DGGITQSPKYLFRKEGQNVTLSCEQNLNHDAMYWYRQDPGQGLRLIYYSQIVNDFQKGDIAEGYSVSREKKESFPLTVTSAQKNPTAFYLCASSRLADTNTGELFFGEGSRLTVL.

The rearrangement links TRBV19 to TRBJ1-5; 9 bases are a match to TRBD1. Unmatched junction bases numbered 4, after V lost 6 bases and J lost 4 bases. This CDR3 comprises 14 residues. Germline CDR1 is LNHDA and CDR2 is SQIVND (reference sequence). This CDR3 is CASSRTGDNQPQHF. Here the CDR3 DNA reads TGTGCCAGTAGCAGGACAGGGGATAATCAGCCCCAGCATTTT.

V gene TRBV28 combines with J gene TRBJ1-1; possible D gene TRBD1, 5 bases. V was pared by 3 bases and J by 9 bases, with 17 bases between. Looked up from germline, CDR1 is MDHEN and CDR2 is SYDVKM. The CDR3 has 14 residues. The CDR3 sequence: CASSFPGGLGKAFF. In nucleotides, the CDR3 is TGTGCCAGCAGTTTCCCGGGGGGATTGGGCAAAGCTTTCTTT.

The V call is TRBV7-8, the J call TRBJ1-1; 7 nucleotides agree with TRBD1. V shed 5 bases and J 3 bases; nucleotides not matched to a gene: 12. Germline assignment: CDR1 SGHVS and CDR2 FQNEAQ. This CDR3 has 16 residues. CDR3 loop: CASSHDRVEGDTEAFF. CDR3 sequence (DNA): TGTGCCAGCAGCCACGACAGGGTTGAGGGGGACACTGAAGCTTTCTTT. The whole variable domain, filled in from reference TRBV7-8 and TRBJ1-1, reads GAGVSQSPRYKVAKRGQDVALRCDPISGHVSLFWYQQALGQGPEFLTYFQNEAQLDKSGLPSDRFFAERPEGSVSTLKIQRTQQEDSAVYLCASSHDRVEGDTEAFFGQGTRLTVV.

The rearrangement joins TRBV5-1 to TRBJ1-1; no definite D call. Looked up from germline, CDR1 is SGHRS and CDR2 is YFSETQ. The V gene lost 5 bases and the J gene lost 1 base, with 15 bases spanning the gap. The CDR3 is 15 residues long. The CDR3 DNA is TGCGCCAGCAGTTTCTCATCCCTGGGGAACACTGAAGCTTTCTTT. Translated, it gives CASSFSSLGNTEAFF.

The chain links TRBV7-2 to TRBJ2-5; D is undetermined. The CDR3 totals 12 residues. CDR1 and CDR2 from the germline V gene are SGHTA and FQGNSA. Trimming stripped 11 bases from V and 1 base from J, with 11 bases between. The CDR3 is CASSRAQETQYF. CDR3 DNA: TGTGCCTCGAGCAGAGCCCAAGAGACCCAGTACTTC.

The gene calls are TRBV30 and TRBJ1-1, with D uncertain. Germline CDR1 and CDR2: GTSNPN and SVGIG (reference sequence). The CDR3 has 13 residues. Trimming left V 2 bases short and J 3 bases short, with 10 bases between. DNA for the CDR3: TGTGCCTGGAGTTGGAGTCTGGACACTGAAGCTTTCTTT. This encodes CAWSWSLDTEAFF.

The J gene is TRBJ2-5, the V gene TRBV5-1; 8 bases are a match to TRBD1. With 3 bases clipped from V and 1 base from J, the junction kept 5 bases outside the gene matches. Per the germline V gene, CDR1 is SGHRS and CDR2 is YFSETQ. The CDR3 loop spans 15 amino acids. The CDR3, as DNA: TGCGCCAGCAGCTGGACAGGGAGTAGCCAAGAGACCCAGTACTTC. It codes for CASSWTGSSQETQYF.

This sequence joins TRBV11-2 and TRBJ2-5, with 12 bases fitting TRBD2. In germline, CDR1 is SGHAT, CDR2 FQNNGV. After removal of 4 bases from V and 4 bases from J, the junction contained 7 bases not matched to a gene. CDR3 size: 16 residues. CDR3: CASSSGLAGSLETQYF. The DNA of the CDR3 is TGTGCCAGCAGCTCCGGACTAGCGGGATCCCTAGAGACCCAGTACTTC.

The chain combines TRBV5-4 with TRBJ2-7; D uncertain. V was trimmed by 2 bases and J by 0 bases, leaving 12 bases between them. CDR3 length: 15 amino acids. From germline, CDR1 is SGHNT and CDR2 YYREEE (reference sequence). CDR3 bases: TGTGCCAGCAGCTTAGAGACATGGAGCTCCTACGAGCAGTACTTC. It encodes CASSLETWSSYEQYF.